What follows is one T cell receptor beta chain and its context. Primed by a sample-barcoded 5' primer and a J-beta primer mix, a second PCR proceeded for about 7 to 11 cycles. TCRdb reprocessed the 5' RACE reads via MiXCR and lists one record per CDR3 protein. The sample records more than 550,000 distinct CDR3 sequences, over 20% being singletons. These data are taken from a study of blood T cells in healthy people across ages. The CDR3 is 15 amino acids. Germline values: CDR1 SGHTA, CDR2 FQGNSA. Material for sequencing was blood. V usage is TRBV7-2 and J usage is TRBJ2-5; TRBD2 agrees at 10 bases. The DNA end lines up better with TRBJ2-1; the J call may be wrong. This TCR was recovered from a man in his 70s in good health. The CDR3 nucleotides are TGTGCCAGCAGCTTCCCTCTAGCGGGAGCCGAGGAGCAGTTCTTC. Translated, it gives CASSFPLAGAEEQFF.